The 11 T cell receptor beta chains presented below share a single source sample, sequenced in a study of spatial heterogeneity in lung cancer. Time point described: sample taken at primary tumor resection. No cell sorting; template was whole RNA from tumor, lung tissue or PBMC. MiXCR, run by TCRdb on the 5' RACE reads, gives a single entry per CDR3 protein. The sample contains 30,000 to 45,000 distinct CDR3 sequences, 4% to 6% of which appear only once. The sample consisted of PBMCs, taken at surgery. The source of these receptors is a female donor with early-stage non-small cell lung cancer.

This clonotype appeared a few times. This chain joins TRBV7-9 and TRBJ2-7, with a weak D call TRBD1 (6 bases). CDR3 size: 18 residues. Germline lookup yields CDR1 SEHNR and CDR2 FQNEAQ (reference sequence). V gave up 5 bases and J gave up 0 bases, with 23 bases separating them. The CDR3 DNA follows: TGTGCCAGCAGCCCTGTCTCGTGGGGGCCACCGTACTCCTACGAGCAGTACTTC. This sequence encodes CASSPVSWGPPYSYEQYF.

This clonotype was seen many times. This chain links TRBV18 with TRBJ2-3; 9 bases line up with TRBD1. Germline V gene sequence: CDR1 KGHSH, CDR2 LQKENI. CDR3 length: 14 amino acids. The trim removed 6 bases at V and 4 bases at J, leaving 5 bases unmatched. CDR3 in DNA: TGTGCCAGCTCTGGACAGGGGTGGTCAGATACGCAGTATTTT. Its translation is CASSGQGWSDTQYF. Full variable domain (outside the CDR3, taken from reference TRBV18 and TRBJ2-3): NAGVMQNPRHLVRRRGQEARLRCSPMKGHSHVYWYRQLPEEGLKFMVYLQKENIIDESGMPKERFSAEFPKEGPSILRIQQVVRGDSAAYFCASSGQGWSDTQYFGPGTRLTVL.

This clonotype was observed many times. This chain uses TRBV10-2 with TRBJ2-7; 9 bases line up with TRBD1. In germline, CDR1 is WSHSY, CDR2 SAAADI. Trimming at V came to 6 bases and at J to 6 bases, leaving 9 bases not matched to a gene. The CDR3 loop spans 14 amino acids. The CDR3 DNA is TGCGCCAGCAGCATCCGGGACAGGGTCGCCGAGCAGTACTTC. Its translation is CASSIRDRVAEQYF.

This clonotype was observed at least ten times. V is TRBV28 and J is TRBJ2-7; D may be TRBD2 (5 bases). This CDR3 has 12 amino acids. Germline CDR1 is MDHEN and CDR2 is SYDVKM. CDR3 amino acids: CAIGVLSYEQYF. CDR3 nucleotide sequence: TGTGCAATCGGGGTGCTTTCCTACGAGCAGTACTTC.

The sample holds many counts of this clonotype. For the CDR3, the DNA is TGTGCCAGCAGCCTTATGACAGGGAGCCTTGACTATGGCTACACCTTC. Its protein is CASSLMTGSLDYGYTF. The chain couples TRBV6-5 to TRBJ1-2; 7 bases are shared with TRBD1. Germline V gene lookup returns CDR1 MNHEY and CDR2 SVGAGI. The CDR3 consists of 16 residues. V shed 6 bases and J 3 bases; nucleotides not matched to a gene: 13.

This clonotype was seen ten or more times. V is TRBV28 and J is TRBJ2-6, with D hard to call. The V end was cut by 5 bases, the J end by 1 base, with 9 bases between. The CDR3 sequence is 15 residues long. Looked up from germline, CDR1 is MDHEN and CDR2 is SYDVKM. The CDR3, as DNA: TGTGCCAGCAGTAGTCTCCGTTCTGGGGCCAACGTCCTGACTTTC. Protein sequence: CASSSLRSGANVLTF. The full variable domain, its missing parts supplied by reference TRBV28 and TRBJ2-6, is DVKVTQSSRYLVKRTGEKVFLECVQDMDHENMFWYRQDPGLGLRLIYFSYDVKMKEKGDIPEGYSVSREKKERFSLILESASTNQTSMYLCASSSLRSGANVLTFGAGSRLTVL.

In this sample, this clonotype turned up many times. The chain joins TRBV7-8 to TRBJ1-3; D gene ambiguous. Looked up from germline, CDR1 is SGHVS and CDR2 is FQNEAQ. This CDR3 has 15 residues. V lost 6 bases and J 4 bases, leaving 16 bases between the germline ends. The CDR3 is CASSQYSGLGNTIYF. The DNA for the CDR3 is TGTGCCAGCAGTCAATACAGTGGGCTCGGAAACACCATATATTTT. The complete variable domain, with remaining parts taken from reference TRBV7-8 and TRBJ1-3, reads GAGVSQSPRYKVAKRGQDVALRCDPISGHVSLFWYQQALGQGPEFLTYFQNEAQLDKSGLPSDRFFAERPEGSVSTLKIQRTQQEDSAVYLCASSQYSGLGNTIYFGEGSWLTVV.

This clonotype was seen many times. The V gene is TRBV25-1, the J gene TRBJ2-2; D gene uncertain. Trimming cost V 3 bases and J 4 bases, with 6 bases left between them. CDR3 length: 13 residues. Per germline, CDR1 MGHDK and CDR2 SYGVNS. This chain's CDR3 is CASSDMGTGELFF. Here the CDR3 DNA reads TGTGCCAGCAGTGATATGGGCACCGGGGAGCTGTTTTTT.

This clonotype was detected ten times or more. The CDR3 sequence is CASSPRGRGNTGELFF. Written as DNA, the CDR3 is TGCGCCAGCAGCCCCAGGGGTCGGGGAAACACCGGGGAGCTGTTTTTT. The V call is TRBV5-1, the J call TRBJ2-2; D is possibly TRBD1 (6 bases). Trimming left V 4 bases short and J 2 bases short, with 15 bases between. The CDR3 covers 16 residues. CDR1 SGHRS and CDR2 YFSETQ come from the germline V gene.

This clonotype was seen ten or more times. The genes are TRBV6-6 and TRBJ2-3, with TRBD2 matching over 12 bases. This CDR3 is 17 amino acids long. V lost 5 bases and J lost 3; bases outside the gene matches: 9. Germline-derived CDR1 and CDR2 are MNHNY and SVGAGI (reference sequence). The CDR3 protein is CASSEALAGGITDTQYF. In DNA, the CDR3 is TGTGCCAGCAGTGAAGCTCTAGCGGGAGGGATAACAGATACGCAGTATTTT.

The sample holds many counts of this clonotype. CDR3: CASSFLRVDHNEQFF. The CDR3 DNA reads TGTGCCAGCAGCTTTCTCCGTGTCGACCACAATGAGCAGTTCTTC. The chain uses TRBV5-4 and TRBJ2-1; D gene unclear. In germline, CDR1 is SGHNT, CDR2 YYREEE (reference sequence). The V end lost 2 bases, the J end lost 5 bases, and 14 bases lay between the germline ends. CDR3 size: 15 residues.